Below, one TCR beta chain is given with its context. Its specificity is not known. The CDR3 loop spans 12 amino acids. Trimming stripped 7 bases from V and 8 bases from J, with 11 bases between. The V gene's germline CDR1 is SNHLY and CDR2 FYNNEI. Primers for the PCR totalled 60 Vbeta and 13 Jbeta. Data came from immunoSEQ multiplex PCR; TCRdb stores just in-frame clones and leaves some out. The table has fewer than 150,000 clones, around 77% seen once. The data derive from a study of cytomegalovirus exposure and HLA in healthy donors. Findings of the study overall: About 90% or about 30% of the time was how often most TCR beta V segments were productive, according to an earlier analysis. HLA restriction was apparent for most CMV-associated TCR beta chains in a later analysis.

The V call is TRBV2, the J call TRBJ1-4, with D unresolved. This TCR was recovered from a woman aged 30 to 39 in good health and CMV-seropositive. The sequencing input was PBMCs. The CDR3 is CASTNSLEKLFF. The CDR3 DNA reads TGTGCCAGCACTAACTCGTTGGAAAAACTGTTTTTT.